The 22 T cell receptor beta chains given below trace back to one sample, sequenced in a study of T-cell reconstitution after alpha-beta-depleted transplantation in children (dated by TCRdb to the mid-2010s). The receptor library was made with PCR. The sequencing machine was an Illumina HiSeq 2500. To normalize quantification of the TCRbeta repertoire, the TCR libraries were built with molecular barcoding that relied on unique molecular identifiers. TCRdb trimmed public reads at Q25 via fastp, called clones via MiXCR and kept in-frame beta chains. When rows share a CDR3 protein, they turn into one entry using the most common DNA and genes. The sample records over 150,000 distinct CDR3 sequences, approximately 15% of which are singletons. Together, the top ten hold roughly 13% of the sample. Here the sequenced sample was PBMCs from the stem cell graft donor, taken from the stem cell graft. These receptors were collected from a human donor who donated a stem cell graft to a child with acute lymphoblastic leukemia.

In this sample, this clonotype turned up many times. CDR3 loop: CASRPLGPPYEQYF. As DNA, the CDR3 is TGCGCCAGCAGACCCTTGGGCCCCCCCTACGAGCAGTACTTC. This rearrangement joins TRBV5-1 to TRBJ2-7; D is uncertain. V lost 5 bases and J lost 2, with 14 bases in between. Germline V gene data show CDR1 as SGHRS and CDR2 as YFSETQ. The length of the CDR3 is 14 residues.

This clonotype was detected ten times or more. The gene calls are TRBV4-1 and TRBJ2-7, with D perhaps matching TRBD1 or TRBD2 (5 bases each). CDR1 is MGHRA and CDR2 is YSYEKL in the germline V gene. The CDR3 loop spans 17 amino acids. Trimming removed 0 bases at V and 1 base at J, with 16 bases between. Here the CDR3 DNA reads TGCGCCAGCAGCCAAGAAGTTCGGCGGGCAGGGTCCTACGAGCAGTACTTC. Translation gives CASSQEVRRAGSYEQYF.

A note on this clonotype: A read error may be the cause here, since a much bigger clone is one base away. The chain employs TRBV6-5 and TRBJ2-5; D unclear. The germline gives CDR1 MNHEY, CDR2 SVGAGI. The CDR3 contains 16 residues. The ends were cut back, 6 bases at V and 0 bases at J, with 17 bases in the middle. The CDR3 region is CASRLYGSDYQETQYF. DNA of the CDR3: TGTGCCAGCAGATTATACGGGTCAGACTACCAAGAGACCCAGTACTTC.

This clonotype was seen repeatedly, ten times or more. This chain connects TRBV5-1 to TRBJ2-5; 14 bases align to TRBD2. CDR1 is SGHRS, CDR2 YFSETQ, per germline. The junction had 3 bases not matched to a gene; V was cut back by 0 bases and J by 5 bases. The CDR3 consists of 16 residues. The CDR3 DNA reads as TGCGCCAGCAGCTTGGAGGGACTAGCGGGAGTGGAGACCCAGTACTTC. Translated, it gives CASSLEGLAGVETQYF.

The rearrangement joins TRBV20-1 to TRBJ2-3; a possible D gene is TRBD2 (5 bases). The V end was cut by 5 bases, the J end by 4 bases, with 13 bases between. Germline CDR1 DFQATT, CDR2 SNEGSKA (reference sequence). The CDR3 totals 13 residues. The CDR3 reads CSARRGSADTQYF. In DNA, the CDR3 is TGCAGTGCTCGGAGAGGGTCCGCAGATACGCAGTATTTT.

This clonotype was counted many times. The chain recombines TRBV12-3 or TRBV12-4 with TRBJ1-3, with TRBD1 as a possible D gene (6 bases). The CDR3 consists of 15 residues. Trimming pared 6 bases from V and 2 bases from J, leaving 14 bases between. The CDR3: CASSLPQGTGNTIYF. CDR3 DNA sequence: TGTGCCAGCAGCCTCCCACAGGGAACTGGAAACACCATATATTTT.

This clonotype was counted many times. The V gene is TRBV6-5, the J gene TRBJ2-1; D possibly corresponds to TRBD1 (6 bases). The CDR3 covers 14 residues. Trimming took 2 bases from V and 5 from J, leaving 10 bases between them. Germline V gives CDR1 MNHEY, CDR2 SVGAGI. For the CDR3, the DNA is TGTGCCAGCAGTTACGGACAGTACAACAATGAGCAGTTCTTC. Translation: CASSYGQYNNEQFF.

This clonotype came up many times. V usage is TRBV5-1 and J usage is TRBJ2-7; 14 nucleotides line up with TRBD2. Germline CDR1 reads SGHRS; CDR2 reads YFSETQ. This CDR3 has 17 residues. V shed 4 bases, J shed 2 bases, and the junction held 8 bases outside the gene matches. CDR3 DNA sequence: TGCGCCAGCAGCCCTGGACTAGCGGGAGGCCTAACCTACGAGCAGTACTTC. Translation gives CASSPGLAGGLTYEQYF.

This clonotype was counted many times. The V gene is TRBV6-1, the J gene TRBJ2-7; 12 positions match TRBD2. Per germline, CDR1 MNHNS and CDR2 SASEGT. This CDR3 contains 14 residues. Trimming cost V 6 bases and J 3 bases; bases outside gene matches: 3. CDR3 in amino acids: CASRETSGGYEQYF. CDR3 nucleotide sequence: TGTGCCAGCAGAGAGACTAGCGGGGGCTACGAGCAGTACTTC.

This clonotype was seen at least ten times. CDR3 in DNA: TGTGCCAGCAGCTTTGATGGAGGGGGCACGAACACCGGGGAGCTGTTTTTT. It yields the protein CASSFDGGGTNTGELFF. This chain links TRBV5-5 with TRBJ2-2; a weak D match, TRBD1 (7 bases). This CDR3 has 17 amino acids. In germline, CDR1 is SGHKS, CDR2 YYEKEE (reference sequence). Trimming pared 2 bases from V and 0 bases from J, leaving 14 bases between. Full variable domain (outside the CDR3, taken from reference TRBV5-5 and TRBJ2-2): DAGVTQSPTHLIKTRGQQVTLRCSPISGHKSVSWYQQVLGQGPQFIFQYYEKEERGRGNFPDRFSARQFPNYSSELNVNALLLGDSALYLCASSFDGGGTNTGELFFGEGSRLTVL.

This chain links TRBV5-1 with TRBJ1-1; D is perhaps TRBD1 (6 bases). The V end was cut by 0 bases, the J end by 5 bases, with 17 bases between. There are 16 residues in the CDR3. CDR1 is SGHRS, CDR2 YFSETQ, per germline. The CDR3 is CASSLGVTGGGTEAFF. The CDR3 region has the DNA TGCGCCAGCAGCTTGGGGGTGACAGGCGGGGGGACTGAAGCTTTCTTT.

The genes are TRBV7-8 and TRBJ1-2; D gene uncertain. The CDR3 contains 19 residues. Trimming cost V 1 base and J 13 bases, with 34 bases left between them. CDR1 is SGHVS, CDR2 FQNEAQ, per germline. The CDR3 bases are TGTGCCAGCAGCTTAGGTCATGATTCCCACAGCCCACGCGATTCTCTAGGCACCTTC. Translated: CASSLGHDSHSPRDSLGTF.

This clonotype occurred many times. This rearrangement joins TRBV20-1 to TRBJ2-3; D unclear. The CDR3 contains 11 residues. Germline CDR1 and CDR2: DFQATT and SNEGSKA (reference sequence). Trimming cost V 0 bases and J 8 bases, with 6 bases left between them. The CDR3, as DNA: TGCAGTGCTAGAGACCCCCCTACGCAGTATTTT. Encoded protein: CSARDPPTQYF.

The chain has TRBV3-1 and TRBJ1-1; 8 bases agree with TRBD1. The V gene end was trimmed by 8 bases and the J gene end by 5 bases; junction bases not matched to a gene: 13. Germline V gene sequence: CDR1 LGHDT, CDR2 YNNKEL (reference sequence). The CDR3 extends over 15 amino acids. The chain's CDR3 is CASCPRQGRETEAFF. The CDR3 nucleotides are TGTGCCAGCTGCCCCCGACAGGGGAGGGAGACTGAAGCTTTCTTT.

This clonotype has more than one count but fewer than ten. This chain joins TRBV6-6 and TRBJ2-2; TRBD1 is a possible D gene (6 bases). In germline, CDR1 is MNHNY, CDR2 SVGAGI (reference sequence). Trimming removed 8 bases at V and 4 bases at J, with 11 bases between. The CDR3 consists of 13 residues. The CDR3 DNA reads as TGTGCCAGCGCCTGGGACATCACCGGGGAGCTGTTTTTT. Amino acid sequence: CASAWDITGELFF.

This clonotype was seen many times. The V gene is TRBV7-9, the J gene TRBJ2-7, with D tentatively TRBD2 (6 bases). V was cut by 2 bases and J by 4 bases, with 18 bases left in between. This CDR3 has 16 amino acids. Per germline, CDR1 SEHNR and CDR2 FQNEAQ (reference sequence). The CDR3 DNA reads as TGTGCCAGCAGCTTAAGCTCCGGGACTTCGAGATACGAGCAGTACTTC. Translation gives CASSLSSGTSRYEQYF.

Many counts were recorded for this clonotype. The chain joins TRBV5-6 to TRBJ1-2; possibly TRBD1 for D (5 bases). This CDR3 contains 15 residues. Germline V gene sequence: CDR1 SGHDT, CDR2 YYEEEE. The V end lost 2 bases, the J end lost 6 bases, and 17 bases lay between the germline ends. CDR3 in amino acids: CASSLGTAGPHGYTF. The CDR3 DNA reads as TGTGCCAGCAGCTTAGGGACGGCGGGGCCCCATGGCTACACCTTC. The whole variable domain, remainder taken from reference TRBV5-6 and TRBJ1-2, is DAGVTQSPTHLIKTRGQQVTLRCSPKSGHDTVSWYQQALGQGPQFIFQYYEEEERQRGNFPDRFSGHQFPNYSSELNVNALLLGDSALYLCASSLGTAGPHGYTFGSGTRLTVV.

This clonotype was counted ten times or more. The CDR3 region has the DNA TGTGCCAGCGGGGACAGGGCGAACACTGAAGCTTTCTTT. Its translation is CASGDRANTEAFF. V is TRBV7-9 and J is TRBJ1-1, with TRBD1 matching 9 bases. The length of the CDR3 is 13 residues. V shed 8 bases and J 1 base; nucleotides not matched to a gene: 2. Per the germline V gene, CDR1 is SEHNR and CDR2 is FQNEAQ (reference sequence).

The J gene is TRBJ2-1, the V gene TRBV6-5; perhaps TRBD2 as D (6 bases). Trimming removed 6 bases at V and 5 bases at J, with 23 bases between. CDR1 and CDR2 from the germline V gene are MNHEY and SVGAGI. The CDR3 loop spans 17 amino acids. The CDR3, as DNA: TGTGCCAGCAGCTATTTGTTCGGTAGCGGAATTAACAATGAGCAGTTCTTC. Protein: CASSYLFGSGINNEQFF.

This sequence joins TRBV20-1 and TRBJ2-1; TRBD1 matches at 10 bases. Trimming removed 6 bases from V and 10 bases from J; junction bases left unmatched: 9. Germline values: CDR1 DFQATT, CDR2 SNEGSKA (reference sequence). The CDR3 spans 13 residues. The CDR3 DNA is TGCAGTGCCATGGACAGGGGGAAAGGCGAGCAGTTCTTC. This encodes CSAMDRGKGEQFF.

This rearrangement joins TRBV19 to TRBJ1-5; no reliable D call. Germline CDR1 and CDR2: LNHDA and SQIVND (reference sequence). The germline V and J ends were trimmed by 0 bases and 4 bases, with 10 bases remaining between them. This CDR3 spans 15 amino acids. CDR3 DNA: TGTGCCAGTAGTATAGATCATAGCAATAATCAGCCCCAGCATTTT. It translates to CASSIDHSNNQPQHF. The full variable domain, completed using reference TRBV19 and TRBJ1-5, is DGGITQSPKYLFRKEGQNVTLSCEQNLNHDAMYWYRQDPGQGLRLIYYSQIVNDFQKGDIAEGYSVSREKKESFPLTVTSAQKNPTAFYLCASSIDHSNNQPQHFGDGTRLSIL.

This clonotype has at least ten counts. The rearrangement links TRBV5-1 to TRBJ1-2; D is possibly TRBD1 (5 bases). The CDR3 consists of 15 residues. Trimming removed 0 bases from V and 4 bases from J, with 13 bases in between. CDR1 is SGHRS and CDR2 is YFSETQ in the germline V gene. For the CDR3, the DNA is TGCGCCAGCAGCTTGGAGGACGTGAGGGGCTATGGCTACACCTTC. It translates to CASSLEDVRGYGYTF.